Below are 30 T cell receptor beta chains sequenced from a single sample in a study of identical twins. TCRdb reprocessed the 5' RACE reads with MiXCR, giving one entry per CDR3 protein. Counted here are fewer than 500,000 distinct CDR3 sequences, about 24% occurring once; the ten biggest clones make up 2.9%. These data also formed part of another study, on T cells expressing NK-cell markers.

The sequenced material came from CD4+ T cells sorted from blood. These receptor sequences come from a woman between 18 and 29 years old in good health.

The CDR3 is CASSDGAGTTDTQYF. CDR3 DNA: TGCGCCAGCAGTGACGGTGCGGGGACCACAGATACGCAGTATTTT. The gene calls are TRBV10-1 and TRBJ2-3; a weak D match, TRBD2 (6 bases). Trimming left V 3 bases short and J 2 bases short, with 12 bases between. This CDR3 is built from 15 residues. Per germline, CDR1 WNHNN and CDR2 SYGVQD (reference sequence).

The chain links TRBV28 to TRBJ2-3; 13 bases are a match to TRBD2. Per germline, CDR1 MDHEN and CDR2 SYDVKM. The CDR3 runs to 18 residues. Losses at the gene ends were 6 bases for V and 0 bases for J; bases not matched to a gene: 9. DNA of the CDR3: TGTGCCAGCAGCTTAGGACTAGCGGGGGCCTATAGCACAGATACGCAGTATTTT. Translation gives CASSLGLAGAYSTDTQYF.

The rearrangement links TRBV20-1 to TRBJ2-3; 8 positions agree with TRBD2. The junction had 6 bases not matched to a gene; V was cut back by 4 bases and J by 0 bases. There are 15 residues in the CDR3. Per germline, CDR1 DFQATT and CDR2 SNEGSKA (reference sequence). CDR3 protein: CSAIRGGSSTDTQYF. The CDR3 DNA sequence: TGCAGTGCTATCCGCGGGGGGTCAAGCACAGATACGCAGTATTTT.

CDR3 sequence: CASTSVGRLEGTEAFF. In nucleotides, the CDR3 is TGTGCCAGCACTTCCGTTGGAAGACTCGAGGGCACTGAAGCTTTCTTT. This chain links TRBV27 with TRBJ1-1; D is unclear. The germline V gene encodes CDR1 MNHEY and CDR2 SMNVEV (reference sequence). CDR3 length: 16 residues. The V end lost 7 bases, the J end lost 4 bases, and 22 bases lay between the germline ends.

This chain uses TRBV6-1 with TRBJ2-7; TRBD1 matches 9 bases. Germline V gene lookup returns CDR1 MNHNS and CDR2 SASEGT. Trimming cost V 6 bases and J 6 bases; bases outside gene matches: 9. The CDR3 has 14 amino acids. The CDR3 here is CASSWGQGRREQYF. DNA of the CDR3: TGTGCCAGCAGCTGGGGACAGGGAAGACGCGAGCAGTACTTC.

This clonotype was counted between two and nine times. The CDR3: CASSLDWASGRIYEQFF. CDR3 in DNA: TGTGCCAGCAGTTTGGATTGGGCGAGCGGGAGGATTTATGAGCAGTTCTTC. The chain combines TRBV12-3 or TRBV12-4 with TRBJ2-1, with TRBD2 identical over 9 bases. The V and J ends lost 3 bases and 8 bases, in that order; junction bases with no gene match: 14. The length of the CDR3 is 17 residues.

The genes are TRBV5-6 and TRBJ2-1, with no clear D. Germline V gene lookup returns CDR1 SGHDT and CDR2 YYEEEE. This CDR3 contains 16 residues. Trimming removed 4 bases from V and 2 bases from J, with 16 bases in between. CDR3 loop: CASSLFHRPTYNEQFF. In DNA form, the CDR3 reads TGTGCCAGCAGCCTGTTTCATCGACCTACCTACAATGAGCAGTTCTTC.

J is TRBJ2-1 and V is TRBV29-1; 9 nucleotides agree with TRBD2. CDR3 size: 14 residues. Germline CDR1 SQVTM, CDR2 ANQGSEA. The junction had 6 bases not matched to a gene; V was cut back by 7 bases and J by 2 bases. The CDR3 region is CSGQTSGAYNEQFF. The DNA of the CDR3 is TGCAGCGGTCAGACTAGCGGAGCCTACAATGAGCAGTTCTTC.

This clonotype was seen a handful of times. CDR3 region: CASSLAATGGRNEQFF. For the CDR3, the DNA is TGCGCCAGCAGCTTGGCCGCTACGGGGGGGCGGAATGAGCAGTTCTTC. This chain uses TRBV5-1 with TRBJ2-1, with 8 bases lining up with TRBD2. Losses at the gene ends were 0 bases for V and 7 bases for J; bases not matched to a gene: 9. The germline CDR1 and CDR2 sequences are SGHRS and YFSETQ. The CDR3 has 16 residues.

A few counts support this clonotype. This rearrangement joins TRBV7-8 to TRBJ2-5; 7 bases fit TRBD2. In germline, CDR1 is SGHVS, CDR2 FQNEAQ. After removal of 5 bases from V and 1 base from J, the junction contained 4 bases not matched to a gene. CDR3 size: 14 residues. The CDR3 nucleotides are TGTGCCAGCAGCCTCAGCGGGGCCCAAGAGACCCAGTACTTC. It encodes CASSLSGAQETQYF.

The chain combines TRBV29-1 with TRBJ2-7, with a weak D call TRBD1 (7 bases). The length of the CDR3 is 12 residues. Germline V gene lookup returns CDR1 SQVTM and CDR2 ANQGSEA. V was pared by 4 bases and J by 3 bases, with 10 bases between. This CDR3 is CSVGQGGYEQYF. The CDR3 DNA is TGCAGCGTTGGACAGGGAGGCTACGAGCAGTACTTC.

This chain joins TRBV12-5 and TRBJ2-3; 13 bases match TRBD2. J lost 2 bases, V lost 5 bases, and 4 bases had no gene match. Germline V lookup: CDR1 LGHNT, CDR2 FRNRAP. This CDR3 comprises 16 residues. CDR3 coding DNA: TGTGCTAGTGGTGACGGGACTAGCGGGATCACAGATACGCAGTATTTT. Its translation is CASGDGTSGITDTQYF.

The J gene is TRBJ2-1, the V gene TRBV9; D unresolved. The V gene's germline CDR1 is SGDLS and CDR2 YYNGEE. The length of the CDR3 is 17 residues. The V gene lost 1 base and the J gene lost 8 bases, with 22 bases spanning the gap. Here the CDR3 DNA reads TGTGCCAGCAGCGTATTTTCCGGGCAGGACGCGGACGATGAGCAGTTCTTC. It codes for CASSVFSGQDADDEQFF.

This chain links TRBV7-8 with TRBJ2-3, with 7 bases matching TRBD2. Germline CDR1 and CDR2: SGHVS and FQNEAQ. The CDR3 is 16 residues long. With V trimmed by 0 bases and J by 6 bases, 9 bases remained unmatched. The chain's CDR3 is CASSLALTGGPDTQYF. CDR3 bases: TGTGCCAGCAGCTTAGCGTTGACGGGAGGCCCCGATACGCAGTATTTT. The full variable domain, completed using reference TRBV7-8 and TRBJ2-3, is GAGVSQSPRYKVAKRGQDVALRCDPISGHVSLFWYQQALGQGPEFLTYFQNEAQLDKSGLPSDRFFAERPEGSVSTLKIQRTQQEDSAVYLCASSLALTGGPDTQYFGPGTRLTVL.

This clonotype was detected a few times. The gene calls are TRBV4-3 and TRBJ1-3; no clear D gene. The germline gives CDR1 LGHNA, CDR2 YSLEER. Trimming pared 3 bases from V and 0 bases from J, leaving 6 bases between. The CDR3 sequence is 14 residues long. DNA for the CDR3: TGCGCCAGCAGCCAGGGATACTCTGGAAACACCATATATTTT. Encoded protein: CASSQGYSGNTIYF.

This clonotype was observed a few times. The chain combines TRBV12-3 or TRBV12-4 with TRBJ2-3, with TRBD2 as a possible D gene (5 bases). The CDR3 loop spans 12 amino acids. V lost 2 bases to trimming and J lost 8 bases, with 8 bases between them. The CDR3 protein is CASSLRRGTQYF. The CDR3 nucleotides are TGTGCCAGCAGTTTAAGACGGGGTACGCAGTATTTT.

This clonotype has more than one count but fewer than ten. The V call is TRBV20-1, the J call TRBJ2-7; 7 positions agree with TRBD1. This CDR3 comprises 12 residues. Germline V gene data show CDR1 as DFQATT and CDR2 as SNEGSKA (reference sequence). Losses at the gene ends were 5 bases for V and 3 bases for J; bases not matched to a gene: 4. CDR3 region: CSAYRGSYEQYF. Written as DNA, the CDR3 is TGCAGTGCTTACAGGGGTAGCTACGAGCAGTACTTC.

This clonotype was recorded a few times. The chain carries TRBV10-3 and TRBJ2-2, with TRBD1 matching over 7 bases. Germline CDR1 reads ENHRY; CDR2 reads SYGVKD. This CDR3 comprises 14 residues. V shed 6 bases, J shed 3 bases, and the junction held 4 bases outside the gene matches. DNA of the CDR3: TGTGCCATCAGACCCGACAGGGACACCGGGGAGCTGTTTTTT. Protein sequence: CAIRPDRDTGELFF.

The sample holds many counts of this clonotype. The J gene is TRBJ2-6, the V gene TRBV29-1, with 8 positions matching TRBD1. CDR3 length: 15 residues. The germline CDR1 and CDR2 sequences are SQVTM and ANQGSEA. Germline trimming cut 5 bases from V and 0 bases from J; bases unmatched to any gene: 3. CDR3 nucleotides: TGCAGCGTTCAGGGGGCCTTCTCTGGGGCCAACGTCCTGACTTTC. Translated, it gives CSVQGAFSGANVLTF.

The rearrangement links TRBV5-6 to TRBJ2-3; D is ambiguous. V lost 2 bases and J lost 0, with 16 bases in between. Germline-derived CDR1 and CDR2 are SGHDT and YYEEEE. CDR3 length: 17 residues. The CDR3 region is CASSFGLYSDSTDTQYF. CDR3 nucleotides: TGTGCCAGCAGCTTCGGTTTGTATTCGGATAGCACAGATACGCAGTATTTT.

The CDR3 reads CASSSDRGPYGYTF. The CDR3 DNA sequence: TGCGCCAGCAGCTCGGACAGGGGCCCTTATGGCTACACCTTC. The rearrangement links TRBV5-1 to TRBJ1-2, with 9 bases matching TRBD1. The CDR3 consists of 14 residues. The V gene end was trimmed by 3 bases and the J gene end by 5 bases; junction bases not matched to a gene: 5. Germline lookup yields CDR1 SGHRS and CDR2 YFSETQ.

This clonotype occurred a few times. The V call is TRBV10-2, the J call TRBJ1-1, with D uncertain. V was shortened by 10 bases and J by 0 bases, with 12 bases between the two germline ends. The CDR3 runs to 13 residues. Per germline, CDR1 WSHSY and CDR2 SAAADI. The CDR3 loop reads CATRTAMNTEAFF. Written as DNA, the CDR3 is TGCGCCACCCGGACGGCTATGAACACTGAAGCTTTCTTT.

The chain joins TRBV7-2 to TRBJ2-3; 8 bases are shared with TRBD2. Germline values: CDR1 SGHTA, CDR2 FQGNSA. This CDR3 region has 15 residues. Unmatched junction bases numbered 9, after V lost 6 bases and J lost 4 bases. The DNA for the CDR3 is TGTGCCAGCAGTTCCTCCCTAGCGGGCTCAGATACGCAGTATTTT. It is translated as CASSSSLAGSDTQYF.

This clonotype was seen a few times. The chain combines TRBV4-1 with TRBJ2-5; the match to TRBD2 covers 8 bases. The length of the CDR3 is 16 residues. Germline CDR1 is MGHRA and CDR2 is YSYEKL. With V trimmed by 0 bases and J by 4 bases, 7 bases remained unmatched. This CDR3 is CASSQDRSGTRETQYF. The CDR3 DNA sequence: TGCGCCAGCAGCCAAGATCGATCCGGGACTAGAGAGACCCAGTACTTC.

This clonotype was picked up many times. V usage is TRBV12-3 or TRBV12-4 and J usage is TRBJ2-5; maybe TRBD2 (5 bases). This CDR3 is built from 11 residues. Trimming cost V 5 bases and J 4 bases, with 5 bases left between them. The CDR3 protein is CASSAGETQYF. CDR3 sequence (DNA): TGTGCCAGCAGTGCGGGAGAGACCCAGTACTTC.

In this sample, this clonotype turned up a few times. The V and J genes are TRBV7-2 and TRBJ2-3; TRBD1 matches at 7 bases. The V and J ends lost 5 bases and 0 bases, in that order; junction bases with no gene match: 5. Germline V gene data show CDR1 as SGHTA and CDR2 as FQGNSA. CDR3 length equals 15 residues. The CDR3 nucleotides read TGTGCCAGCAGCCACGACAGGGTTAGCACAGATACGCAGTATTTT. Amino acids: CASSHDRVSTDTQYF.

DNA for the CDR3: TGTGCCAGCAGCTTAGATGTGTACACGTCGAACACTGAAGCTTTCTTT. Translated, it gives CASSLDVYTSNTEAFF. This sequence joins TRBV7-9 and TRBJ1-1, with unresolved D. Trimming cost V 1 base and J 1 base, with 13 bases left between them. Germline V CDR1 and CDR2: SEHNR, FQNEAQ (reference sequence). This CDR3 comprises 16 residues.

The V and J genes are TRBV5-6 and TRBJ1-2; D not resolved. Per the germline V gene, CDR1 is SGHDT and CDR2 is YYEEEE. Trimming stripped 4 bases from V and 1 base from J, with 8 bases between. This CDR3 has 13 residues. CDR3 region: CASSADHNYGYTF. The CDR3 DNA follows: TGTGCCAGCAGCGCTGACCATAACTATGGCTACACCTTC.

The table lists this clonotype with a few counts. The chain has TRBV30 and TRBJ1-1; TRBD1 matches 10 bases. Per the germline V gene, CDR1 is GTSNPN and CDR2 is SVGIG (reference sequence). The CDR3 has 13 amino acids. V was pared by 3 bases and J by 8 bases, with 6 bases of the junction left unmatched. CDR3 sequence (DNA): TGTGCCTGGAGGGGCGACAGGGGGCGGGAAGCTTTCTTT. It yields the protein CAWRGDRGREAFF. Using reference TRBV30 and TRBJ1-1 for the parts outside the CDR3, the full variable domain is SQTIHQWPATLVQPVGSPLSLECTVEGTSNPNLYWYRQAAGRGLQLLFYSVGIGQISSEVPQNLSASRPQDRQFILSSKKLLLSDSGFYLCAWRGDRGREAFFGQGTRLTVV.

There are a few counts of this clonotype. This chain connects TRBV5-1 to TRBJ2-1; possible D gene TRBD2, 6 bases. Germline V gene lookup returns CDR1 SGHRS and CDR2 YFSETQ. The V and J ends lost 0 bases and 8 bases respectively, with 18 bases between them. The CDR3 extends over 16 amino acids. The CDR3 sequence: CASSLGASGLGDEQFF. The CDR3 nucleotides read TGCGCCAGCAGCTTGGGAGCAAGCGGGCTAGGGGATGAGCAGTTCTTC.